This entry describes one T cell receptor beta chain. Antigen unknown. In the same sample, other DNA sequences code for this CDR3. All of the isolated RNA was reverse transcribed, so expressed TCRB transcripts were sequenced. The data were produced by immunoSEQ multiplex PCR, yet TCRdb's version contains in-frame clones alone and is incomplete. The table includes 240,000 or so clones, roughly 20% detected once. This record comes from a study of beta chain features in type 1 diabetes. General study findings and limits: For Type 1 diabetes patients, all four CD4+ subsets carried TCRB CDR3s that were moderately but significantly shorter.

Looked up from germline, CDR1 is MDHEN and CDR2 is SYDVKM. This CDR3 region has 13 residues. Between the trimmed V and J ends, which lost 2 bases and 6 bases, there was a span of 9 bases. The sample comprised naive CD4+ T cells from blood. The chain couples TRBV28 to TRBJ2-3, with D hard to call. The receptor was derived from a woman aged 40 to 50 with type 1 diabetes. DNA for the CDR3: TGTGCCAGCAGTTTAACCTCTACGGATACGCAGTATTTT. As protein: CASSLTSTDTQYF. Using reference TRBV28 and TRBJ2-3 for the parts outside the CDR3, the full variable domain is DVKVTQSSRYLVKRTGEKVFLECVQDMDHENMFWYRQDPGLGLRLIYFSYDVKMKEKGDIPEGYSVSREKKERFSLILESASTNQTSMYLCASSLTSTDTQYFGPGTRLTVL.